The source of this T cell receptor (beta chain) is a study of T cell responses to AZD1222 COVID-19 vaccine. Study-wide points: Compared with day 0, the breadth and depth of the Spike-specific TCR repertoire rose significantly after two doses of AZD1222.

Only in-frame clones appear in the TCRdb table, and some are missing; sequencing was by immunoSEQ multiplex PCR. The sample has about 15,000 clones; about 88% are singletons. This clone was counted between two and nine times. Its matching antigen is unknown. The specimen comprised peripheral blood, sampled 28 days after the second AZD1222 dose. The source is an adult who received the AZD1222 COVID-19 vaccine.

The CDR3 nucleotides read TGTGCCAGCAGCTTGGGGACAGCTTTTCTCTATGGCTACACCTTC. This gives the protein CASSLGTAFLYGYTF. The V gene is TRBV7-2, the J gene TRBJ1-2; TRBD1 agrees at 7 bases. This CDR3 comprises 15 residues. V gave up 3 bases and J gave up 4 bases; unmatched junction bases: 8. Germline CDR1 and CDR2: SGHTA and FQGNSA.